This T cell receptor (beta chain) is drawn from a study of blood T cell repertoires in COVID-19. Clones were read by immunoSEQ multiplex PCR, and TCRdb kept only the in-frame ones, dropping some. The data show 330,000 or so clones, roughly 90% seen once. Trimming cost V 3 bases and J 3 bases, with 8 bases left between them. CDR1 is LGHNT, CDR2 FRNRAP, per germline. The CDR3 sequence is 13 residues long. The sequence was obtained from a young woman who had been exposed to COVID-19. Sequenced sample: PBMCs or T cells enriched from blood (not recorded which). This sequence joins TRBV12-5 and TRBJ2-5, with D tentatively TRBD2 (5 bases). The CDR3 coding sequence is TGTGCTAGTGGTTTAGCCGGGGAAGAGACCCAGTACTTC. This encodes CASGLAGEETQYF.